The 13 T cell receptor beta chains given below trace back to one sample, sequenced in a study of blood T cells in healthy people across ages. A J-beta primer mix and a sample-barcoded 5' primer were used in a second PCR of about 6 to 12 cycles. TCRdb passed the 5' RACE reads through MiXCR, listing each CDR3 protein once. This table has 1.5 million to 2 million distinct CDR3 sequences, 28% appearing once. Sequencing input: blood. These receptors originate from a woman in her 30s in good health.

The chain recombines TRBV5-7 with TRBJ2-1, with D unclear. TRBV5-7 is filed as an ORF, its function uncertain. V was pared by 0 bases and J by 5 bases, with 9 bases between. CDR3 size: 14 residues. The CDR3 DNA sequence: TGTGCCAGCAGCTTGGGCTGGTCCCACAATGAGCAGTTCTTC. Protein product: CASSLGWSHNEQFF.

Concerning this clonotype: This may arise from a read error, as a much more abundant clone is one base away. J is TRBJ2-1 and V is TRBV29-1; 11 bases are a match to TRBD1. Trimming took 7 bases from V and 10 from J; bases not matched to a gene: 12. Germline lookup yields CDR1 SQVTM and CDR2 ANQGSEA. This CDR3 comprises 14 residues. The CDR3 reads CSAHRTGGSYEQFF. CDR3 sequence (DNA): TGCAGCGCCCATCGGACAGGGGGCTCCTACGAGCAGTTCTTC.

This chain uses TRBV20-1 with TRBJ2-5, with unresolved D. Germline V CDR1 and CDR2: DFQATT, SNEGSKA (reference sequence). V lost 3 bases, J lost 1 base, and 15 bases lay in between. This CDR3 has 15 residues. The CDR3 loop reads CSARGFKGPQETQYF. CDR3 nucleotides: TGCAGTGCTAGGGGCTTCAAGGGCCCCCAAGAGACCCAGTACTTC.

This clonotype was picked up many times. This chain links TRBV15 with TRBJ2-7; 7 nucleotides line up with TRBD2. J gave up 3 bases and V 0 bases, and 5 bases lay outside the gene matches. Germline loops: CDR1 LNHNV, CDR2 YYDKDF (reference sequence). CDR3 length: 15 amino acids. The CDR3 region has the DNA TGTGCCACCAGCAGAGAATCCGGGGGGTTCTACGAGCAGTACTTC. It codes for CATSRESGGFYEQYF.

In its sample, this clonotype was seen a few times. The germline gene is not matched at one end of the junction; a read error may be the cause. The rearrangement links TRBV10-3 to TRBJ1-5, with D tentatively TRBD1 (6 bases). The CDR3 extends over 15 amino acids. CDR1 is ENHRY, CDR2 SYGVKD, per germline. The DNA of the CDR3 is TGTACCATCAGTGAGTCGGGGGCCGGCGGTTCGCCCCAGCATTTT. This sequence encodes CTISESGAGGSPQHF.

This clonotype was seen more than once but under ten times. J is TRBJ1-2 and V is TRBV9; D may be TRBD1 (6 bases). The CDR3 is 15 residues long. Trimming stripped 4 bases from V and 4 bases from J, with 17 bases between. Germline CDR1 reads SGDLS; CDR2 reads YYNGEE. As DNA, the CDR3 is TGTGCCAGCAGCATCGACGGACAGTCAGGCTATGGCTACACCTTC. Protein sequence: CASSIDGQSGYGYTF.

The CDR3 reads CSARPLGESETQYF. CDR3 DNA: TGCAGTGCAAGGCCCCTGGGGGAATCAGAGACCCAGTACTTC. The chain recombines TRBV20-1 with TRBJ2-7; D is possibly TRBD1 or TRBD2 (5 bases each). The J call may not be correct, given that the DNA end is closer to TRBJ2-5. The CDR3 extends over 14 amino acids. Germline values: CDR1 DFQATT, CDR2 SNEGSKA (reference sequence).

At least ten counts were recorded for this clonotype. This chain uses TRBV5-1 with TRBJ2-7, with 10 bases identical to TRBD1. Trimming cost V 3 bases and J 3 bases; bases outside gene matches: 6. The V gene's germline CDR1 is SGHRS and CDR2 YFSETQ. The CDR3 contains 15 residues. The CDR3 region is CASSWGQGFDYEQYF. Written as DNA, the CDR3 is TGCGCCAGCAGCTGGGGACAGGGGTTCGACTACGAGCAGTACTTC.

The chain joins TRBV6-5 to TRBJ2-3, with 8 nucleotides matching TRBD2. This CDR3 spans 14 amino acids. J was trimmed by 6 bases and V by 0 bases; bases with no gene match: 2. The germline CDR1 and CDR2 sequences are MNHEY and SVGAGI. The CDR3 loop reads CASSYSPSGDTQYF. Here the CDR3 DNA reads TGTGCCAGCAGTTACTCGCCTAGCGGGGATACGCAGTATTTT.

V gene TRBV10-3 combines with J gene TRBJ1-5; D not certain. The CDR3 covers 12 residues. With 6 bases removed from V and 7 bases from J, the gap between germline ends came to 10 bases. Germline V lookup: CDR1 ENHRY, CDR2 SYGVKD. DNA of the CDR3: TGTGCCATCAGCCTCGGAGGGCAGCCCCAGCATTTT. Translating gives CAISLGGQPQHF.

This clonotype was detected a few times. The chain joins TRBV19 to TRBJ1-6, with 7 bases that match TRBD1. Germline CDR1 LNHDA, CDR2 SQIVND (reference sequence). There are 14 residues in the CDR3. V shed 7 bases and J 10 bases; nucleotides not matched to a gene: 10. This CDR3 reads CASTDDRVGSPLHF. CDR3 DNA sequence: TGTGCCAGTACCGATGACAGGGTCGGCTCACCCCTCCACTTT.

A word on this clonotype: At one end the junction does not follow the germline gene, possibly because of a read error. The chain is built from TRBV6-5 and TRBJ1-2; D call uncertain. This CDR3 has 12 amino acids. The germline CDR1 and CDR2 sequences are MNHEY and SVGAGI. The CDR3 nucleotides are TGTGCCGGCAGGCCCCGAGGATATGGCTACACCTTC. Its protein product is CAGRPRGYGYTF.

CDR3 DNA sequence: TGTGCCAGCAGCTTTGCGTCGGACTCCTATAATTCACCCCTCCACTTT. Amino acids: CASSFASDSYNSPLHF. The gene calls are TRBV5-5 and TRBJ1-6, with D unclear. Germline V CDR1 and CDR2: SGHKS, YYEKEE (reference sequence). The length of the CDR3 is 16 residues. Trimming took 2 bases from V and 0 from J, leaving 9 bases between them.